The 25 T cell receptor beta chains listed next were all sequenced from one sample in a study of T cells in Graves' hyperthyroidism and ophthalmopathy. Template material for amplifying TCR beta CDR3 regions consisted of RNA transcripts. The HTBI primer set served for first-round RT-PCR of the TCR CDR3. TCRdb ran MiXCR on the multiplex PCR reads and lists one entry per CDR3 protein. The sample yields hundreds of thousands of distinct CDR3 sequences, approximately 24% seen once. Material for sequencing was blood. The source is a woman aged 25 to 39 with Graves' ophthalmopathy.

This clonotype was counted at least ten times. This chain uses TRBV30 with TRBJ2-7; 12 bases match TRBD1. The CDR3 contains 14 residues. J was trimmed by 6 bases and V by 1 base; bases with no gene match: 4. Germline CDR1 reads GTSNPN; CDR2 reads SVGIG (reference sequence). The CDR3 sequence is CAWSAGQGASEQYF. Here the CDR3 DNA reads TGTGCCTGGAGTGCGGGACAGGGGGCGAGCGAGCAGTACTTC.

The table lists this clonotype with many counts. V and J are TRBV5-1 and TRBJ1-1; 9 bases align to TRBD1. The CDR3 covers 15 residues. Germline V gene lookup returns CDR1 SGHRS and CDR2 YFSETQ. With V trimmed by 4 bases and J by 8 bases, 12 bases remained unmatched. The CDR3 region has the DNA TGCGCCAGCAGCCAGACCGGGACAGGGTGGACGGAAGCTTTCTTT. Translation gives CASSQTGTGWTEAFF.

This clonotype has ten or more counts. A junction end diverges from the germline sequence, so it may reflect a read error. J is TRBJ2-2 and V is TRBV5-1; D gene unclear. The length of the CDR3 is 14 residues. The germline gives CDR1 SGHRS, CDR2 YFSETQ. CDR3: CASSSRTNTGELFF. The CDR3 DNA reads as TGTGCCAGTAGTAGTCGGACGAACACCGGGGAGCTGTTTTTT.

The V call is TRBV12-3 or TRBV12-4, the J call TRBJ2-7; D possibly matches TRBD1 or TRBD2 (5 bases each). V dropped 6 bases and J dropped 3 bases, with 15 bases sitting between them. This CDR3 has 14 amino acids. CDR3 protein: CASRPTGGSYEQYF. As DNA, the CDR3 is TGTGCCAGCAGGCCCACAGGTGGGAGCTACGAGCAGTACTTC.

This clonotype was picked up many times. This sequence joins TRBV7-9 and TRBJ1-2; D not certain. Trimming removed 1 base from V and 5 bases from J, with 8 bases in between. The V gene's germline CDR1 is SEHNR and CDR2 FQNEAQ (reference sequence). CDR3 length equals 13 residues. The CDR3 protein is CASSLVDDYGYTF. In DNA, the CDR3 is TGTGCCAGCAGCTTAGTAGACGATTATGGCTACACCTTC.

The sample holds a few counts of this clonotype. This sequence joins TRBV29-1 and TRBJ1-2; TRBD1 agrees at 10 bases. Trimming removed 5 bases from V and 8 bases from J; junction bases left unmatched: 8. The CDR3 is 13 amino acids. Germline V gene lookup returns CDR1 SQVTM and CDR2 ANQGSEA. The CDR3 nucleotides are TGCAGCGTTCCAGGGGGGACAGGGGCCGGCTACACCTTC. Amino acid sequence: CSVPGGTGAGYTF.

This clonotype came up many times. The chain carries TRBV7-3 and TRBJ2-6; a possible D gene is TRBD2 (6 bases). V was trimmed by 3 bases and J by 4 bases, leaving 10 bases between them. The CDR3 length is 15 residues. The germline V gene has CDR1 SGHTA and CDR2 FQGTGA. Here the CDR3 reads CASSLEGRGANVLTF. The CDR3 nucleotides read TGTGCCAGCAGCTTGGAGGGTAGAGGGGCCAACGTCCTGACTTTC.

In its sample, this clonotype was seen a few times. The chain links TRBV12-3 or TRBV12-4 to TRBJ2-7; D call uncertain. This CDR3 is built from 13 residues. Trimming pared 2 bases from V and 1 base from J, leaving 6 bases between. CDR3 loop: CASSLFASYEQYF. The CDR3 DNA reads as TGTGCCAGCAGTTTATTCGCGTCCTACGAGCAGTACTTC.

This sequence joins TRBV9 and TRBJ2-7; D perhaps matches TRBD2 (6 bases). From germline, CDR1 is SGDLS and CDR2 YYNGEE. The length of the CDR3 is 15 residues. Deletions cut 0 bases from V and 6 bases from J, with 16 bases between. CDR3 sequence: CASSVGGVPASEQYF. CDR3 in DNA: TGTGCCAGCAGCGTAGGCGGGGTTCCGGCTTCCGAGCAGTACTTC.

This clonotype was recorded many times. This chain connects TRBV11-2 to TRBJ2-4; 7 nucleotides align to TRBD2. Germline-derived CDR1 and CDR2 are SGHAT and FQNNGV. The CDR3 is 13 amino acids. With V trimmed by 4 bases and J by 9 bases, 6 bases remained unmatched. For the CDR3, the DNA is TGTGCCAGCAGCTCTTGGGAGGGGAGCATTCAGTACTTC. This gives the protein CASSSWEGSIQYF. The entire variable domain, with the rest obtained from reference TRBV11-2 and TRBJ2-4, is as follows: EAGVAQSPRYKIIEKRQSVAFWCNPISGHATLYWYQQILGQGPKLLIQFQNNGVVDDSQLPKDRFSAERLKGVDSTLKIQPAKLEDSAVYLCASSSWEGSIQYFGAGTRLSVL.

This clonotype has a count of ten or more. The J gene is TRBJ1-1, the V gene TRBV24-1, with TRBD1 as a possible D gene (6 bases). CDR1 and CDR2 from the germline V gene are KGHDR and SFDVKD. The V gene lost 7 bases and the J gene lost 0 bases, with 8 bases spanning the gap. CDR3 length: 13 residues. The CDR3 DNA follows: TGTGCCACCAGCAGGACAGTGAACACTGAAGCTTTCTTT. It yields the protein CATSRTVNTEAFF.

J is TRBJ1-1 and V is TRBV30; no reliable D call. V gave up 3 bases and J gave up 3 bases, with 8 bases separating them. The germline CDR1 and CDR2 sequences are GTSNPN and SVGIG (reference sequence). The CDR3 runs 12 residues. DNA of the CDR3: TGTGCCTGGAGCCCAGGCGACACTGAAGCTTTCTTT. Translation: CAWSPGDTEAFF.

This chain uses TRBV6-2 or TRBV6-3 with TRBJ2-7, with D possibly being TRBD1 or TRBD2 (5 bases each). V was clipped by 2 bases and J by 4 bases, with 21 bases between them. CDR1 is MNHEY, CDR2 SVGEGT, per germline. CDR3 size: 17 residues. CDR3 protein: CASSYTPGTVTFYEQYF. CDR3 nucleotide sequence: TGTGCCAGCAGTTACACTCCGGGGACCGTCACATTTTACGAGCAGTACTTC.

The CDR3 bases are TGTGCCAGCAGCCCTCAGGGGGCCGTAAAGACCCAGTACTTC. Its translation is CASSPQGAVKTQYF. This chain joins TRBV7-2 and TRBJ2-5, with TRBD1 identical over 8 bases. The germline V gene encodes CDR1 SGHTA and CDR2 FQGNSA. V lost 5 bases, J lost 6 bases, and 8 bases stayed unmatched. The CDR3 contains 14 residues.

This clonotype was observed at least ten times. J is TRBJ2-6 and V is TRBV5-1; D perhaps matches TRBD2 (6 bases). The CDR3 totals 13 residues. Deletions cut 7 bases from V and 4 bases from J, with 9 bases between. Germline CDR1 and CDR2: SGHRS and YFSETQ. In DNA form, the CDR3 reads TGCGCCAGCCGGGGGACGGGGGCCAACGTCCTGACTTTC. It codes for CASRGTGANVLTF.

This clonotype was observed a handful of times. CDR3 amino acids: CASSQDSGVPNTGELFF. The CDR3 nucleotides read TGCGCCAGCAGCCAAGATTCCGGGGTGCCGAACACCGGGGAGCTGTTTTTT. V usage is TRBV4-1 and J usage is TRBJ2-2, with D possibly being TRBD2 (5 bases). V gave up 0 bases and J gave up 0 bases, with 11 bases separating them. Germline CDR1 reads MGHRA; CDR2 reads YSYEKL. The length of the CDR3 is 17 residues.

This clonotype was observed many times. This rearrangement joins TRBV4-1 to TRBJ2-7; D gene unclear. V lost 1 base and J lost 3, with 7 bases in between. CDR1 and CDR2 from the germline V gene are MGHRA and YSYEKL. The CDR3 is 13 amino acids. CDR3 sequence (DNA): TGCGCCAGCAGCCAAGTGTACGGCTACGAGCAGTACTTC. Translation: CASSQVYGYEQYF.

The rearrangement joins TRBV6-1 to TRBJ2-7; 7 positions match TRBD1. Looked up from germline, CDR1 is MNHNS and CDR2 is SASEGT. The CDR3 sequence is 16 residues long. V was clipped by 3 bases and J by 0 bases; unmatched bases: 8. The CDR3 coding sequence is TGTGCCAGCAGTGAGAGCGGTAAGGGGGCCTCCTACGAGCAGTACTTC. Translation: CASSESGKGASYEQYF.

This clonotype has ten or more counts. V and J are TRBV6-5 and TRBJ1-1; D unresolved. The CDR3 covers 15 residues. Looked up from germline, CDR1 is MNHEY and CDR2 is SVGAGI. Trimming shortened V by 2 bases and J by 1 base, and 11 bases separated the two germline ends. The CDR3 here is CASSYQISGNTEAFF. The CDR3 DNA follows: TGTGCCAGCAGTTACCAAATTAGTGGGAACACTGAAGCTTTCTTT.

This clonotype was counted a few times. V is TRBV12-3 or TRBV12-4 and J is TRBJ1-2; the match to TRBD1 covers 8 bases. The CDR3 contains 15 residues. V lost 5 bases, J lost 8 bases, and 13 bases stayed unmatched. The CDR3 nucleotides read TGTGCCAGCAGTCCACGGGACAGGAATTTCGAGGGCTACACCTTC. Protein sequence: CASSPRDRNFEGYTF.

This clonotype was seen ten or more times. This chain uses TRBV5-6 with TRBJ2-2; possibly TRBD2 for D (5 bases). Germline loops: CDR1 SGHDT, CDR2 YYEEEE. The CDR3 extends over 13 amino acids. Trimming removed 3 bases at V and 3 bases at J, with 6 bases between. The CDR3 spells CASSWEYTGELFF. For the CDR3, the DNA is TGTGCCAGCAGCTGGGAGTACACCGGGGAGCTGTTTTTT.

This clonotype came up many times. The conserved phenylalanine or tryptophan normally closing the CDR3 is absent here, so this likely arose from a read error. The chain employs TRBV27 and TRBJ1-2, with 10 bases that match TRBD1. Trimming took 5 bases from V and 4 from J; bases not matched to a gene: 4. The CDR3 has 14 residues. Germline loops: CDR1 MNHEY, CDR2 SMNVEV (reference sequence). CDR3 region: CASSGTGASYGYTL. DNA for the CDR3: TGTGCCAGCAGTGGGACAGGGGCGTCCTATGGCTACACCCTC.

CDR3 coding DNA: TGTGCCACCGGAGGGGGCTACACCTTC. It translates to CATGGGYTF. V gene TRBV28 combines with J gene TRBJ1-2, with D unresolved. CDR1 MDHEN and CDR2 SYDVKM come from the germline V gene. The CDR3 is 9 residues long. V was clipped by 10 bases and J by 8 bases, with 8 bases between them.

The chain uses TRBV28 and TRBJ1-2, with a possible D match to TRBD1 (6 bases). The CDR3 contains 13 residues. Germline loops: CDR1 MDHEN, CDR2 SYDVKM. Trimming shortened V by 7 bases and J by 7 bases, and 16 bases separated the two germline ends. The CDR3 spells CASTSFRTAGYTF. DNA of the CDR3: TGTGCCAGCACCTCCTTCCGGACAGCTGGCTACACCTTC.

The J gene is TRBJ1-2, the V gene TRBV20-1; TRBD1 aligns across 7 bases. CDR1 is DFQATT, CDR2 SNEGSKA, per germline (reference sequence). V gave up 4 bases and J gave up 5 bases; unmatched junction bases: 4. The CDR3 runs 12 residues. The CDR3: CSATGTEYGYTF. DNA for the CDR3: TGCAGTGCTACCGGGACAGAGTATGGCTACACCTTC.